Sequencing of this T cell receptor beta chain was carried out in a study of T cells in Graves' hyperthyroidism and ophthalmopathy. Study-wide results and limits: Most clonotypes expanded in thyroid above 0.001 were likewise present in blood. It was a median about seven months before onset that the model predicted ophthalmopathy.

V shed 5 bases and J 6 bases; nucleotides not matched to a gene: 9. Germline lookup yields CDR1 SGHTA and CDR2 FQGNSA. The CDR3 runs to 17 residues. Duration under 3 months, a NOSPECS grade of at least 4, and a Clinical Activity Score of at least 3 characterized the ophthalmopathy patients. Using around 10 ml of fresh peripheral blood, PBMCs were prepared. RNA transcripts gave rise to amplified TCR beta CDR3 regions. RT-PCR in the first round (using the HTBI primer set) targeted the TCR CDR3. MiXCR was run by TCRdb on the multiplex PCR reads, yielding one entry per CDR3 protein. The sample carries 200,000 to 300,000 distinct CDR3 sequences, 16% recorded once. As regards this clonotype: Its antigen is not known.

The V gene is TRBV7-2, the J gene TRBJ2-3, with 15 bases lining up with TRBD2. The sequenced material came from blood. The clonotype was recovered from a woman under 30 with Graves' ophthalmopathy. CDR3: CASSPPRTSGGGDTQYF. In nucleotides, the CDR3 is TGTGCCAGCAGCCCCCCAAGGACTAGCGGGGGGGGGGATACGCAGTATTTT.